This entry is about one T cell receptor (beta chain). Its antigen is not identified. This record belongs to a study of PD-1 blockade in classical Hodgkin lymphoma. Study background: On a schedule of every 2 weeks, patients received nivolumab 3 mg/kg intravenously. The study's findings and limits: CD4+ TCR diversity climbed significantly by C4D1, unlike CD8+ TCR diversity. The study found complete responders had baseline diversity similar to newly diagnosed patients.

Germline CDR1 is LNHDA and CDR2 is SQIVND (reference sequence). V was clipped by 6 bases and J by 5 bases, with 17 bases between them. There are 15 residues in the CDR3. The protocol was immunoSEQ multiplex PCR, while the TCRdb copy is restricted to in-frame clones and leaves out a portion. The sample has approximately 15,000 clones, about four fifths seen once. Each patient experienced a relapse that followed autologous stem cell transplantation, and brentuximab vedotin exposure varied. Material: peripheral blood mononuclear cells (PBMCs), obtained at baseline. The sequence came from a human donor with classical Hodgkin lymphoma. The rearrangement uses TRBV19 and TRBJ1-5; D is possibly TRBD1 (6 bases). This chain's CDR3 is CASRLYQGLHQPQHF. In DNA, the CDR3 is TGTGCCAGTAGACTATATCAGGGGTTGCATCAGCCCCAGCATTTT.